This T cell receptor beta chain appears in the sequencing data of a study of cytomegalovirus exposure and HLA in healthy donors. General study findings and limits: Published work reported that the classifier diagnosed cytomegalovirus status with high specificity and sensitivity. Most TCR sequences were rare, but some public TCRs occurred in many donors.

Germline V CDR1 and CDR2: SGHAT, FQDESV (reference sequence). The CDR3 is 14 residues long. V lost 1 base and J 5 bases, leaving 11 bases between the germline ends. The PCR was carried out with 60 Vbeta primers and 13 Jbeta primers. TCRdb's table, derived via immunoSEQ multiplex PCR, lists solely in-frame clones and lacks some. The data contain roughly 190,000 clones, around two thirds of them singletons. Concerning this clone itself: Its target is unknown.

Material: PBMCs. The rearrangement links TRBV11-1 to TRBJ2-5, with TRBD1 as a possible D gene (6 bases). The TCR comes from a man in his forties in good health and CMV-seronegative. The CDR3 protein is CASSLEGTFETQYF. CDR3 in DNA: TGTGCCAGCAGCTTAGAGGGGACATTTGAGACCCAGTACTTC.